This T cell receptor beta chain comes out of a study of shared clonotypes between healthy human individuals. Study details: Donors were a couple of women and a few men aged 18 to 49.

The study ran the assay at deep level. The protocol was immunoSEQ multiplex PCR, while the TCRdb copy is restricted to in-frame clones and leaves out a portion. The sample yields 2 million to 2.5 million clones, 85% to 95% seen once. Per germline, CDR1 SGHDT and CDR2 YYEEEE. The CDR3 is made up of 16 amino acids. V was pared by 3 bases and J by 0 bases, with 5 bases of the junction left unmatched. Naive CD8 cells, CD45RO-negative and positively selected for CCR7, excluded terminally differentiated effector memory CD45RA+ cells. The gene calls are TRBV5-6 and TRBJ2-1, with 8 bases lining up with TRBD2. The receptor comes from a man younger than 30 in good health. Some clones in this sample may be carry-over from other donors' samples. Sequencing was performed on naive CD8+ T cells from PBMCs. CDR3 loop: CASSSERESSYNEQFF. The CDR3 bases are TGTGCCAGCAGCTCCGAGCGGGAGAGCTCCTACAATGAGCAGTTCTTC.